The source of this T cell receptor beta chain is a study of shared clonotypes between healthy human individuals. Some clones are missing from TCRdb's copy, which holds only in-frame ones; the method was immunoSEQ multiplex PCR. The repertoire consists of 470,000 or so clones, with over 70% occurring once and the leading ten covering about 13%. Points from the study as a whole: Sharing of clonotypes among donors was expected to vary with sequencing depth.

All donors qualified as healthy HIV-negative adults and had experienced no recent acute infections or vaccinations. This clone was found once. Its antigen is undetermined. One junction end does not reproduce the germline sequence, and a read error may be involved. Specimen: PBMCs. This TCR was recovered from a woman aged 40 to 50 in good health. Some clones in this sample may be carry-over from other donors' samples.

The CDR3 nucleotides read TGTGCCAGCAGCTCTACATTAGCGGGAGGCCCCAGGGATACACAGTATTTT. Translating gives CASSSTLAGGPRDTQYF. This chain uses TRBV5-4 with TRBJ2-3; the match to TRBD2 covers 10 bases. Germline CDR1 reads SGHNT; CDR2 reads YYREEE (reference sequence). This CDR3 comprises 17 residues.